The clone carrying this T cell receptor beta chain was counted a single time. Its antigen remains unidentified. The sample originates from a study of cytomegalovirus exposure and HLA in healthy donors. Study-wide results and limits: The study listed approximately 170 cytomegalovirus-associated TCR beta chains. In vitro, three CMV-associated chains proved specific for CMV antigens.

The data were produced by immunoSEQ multiplex PCR, yet TCRdb's version contains in-frame clones alone and is incomplete. The table has over 150,000 clones, roughly 90% seen once. The TCR originated in a man younger than 30 in good health and CMV-seropositive. Sequencing was performed on PBMCs.

CDR3 loop: CASSPSSGRGYNEQFF. The CDR3 DNA reads TGTGCCAGCTCACCATCTAGCGGGAGAGGCTACAATGAGCAGTTCTTC. The V call is TRBV18, the J call TRBJ2-1, with 10 bases matching TRBD2. The CDR3 covers 16 residues. After removal of 2 bases from V and 3 bases from J, the junction contained 4 bases not matched to a gene. The germline V gene has CDR1 KGHSH and CDR2 LQKENI.